This T cell receptor (beta chain) was profiled in a study of response to subunit inactivated influenza vaccine. The germline V gene has CDR1 MNHEY and CDR2 SVGEGT. The CDR3 consists of 18 residues. Trimming cost V 3 bases and J 3 bases; bases outside gene matches: 12. TCRdb re-called the RT-PCR reads through MiXCR, storing one row per CDR3 protein. The profile shows about 540,000 distinct CDR3 sequences, 14% of them singletons. There are many counts of this clonotype. This receptor was identified in a man in his fifties or sixties who received an inactivated influenza vaccine. Here the sequenced sample was PBMCs from blood, taken 11 to 12 days after vaccination. The chain employs TRBV6-2 or TRBV6-3 and TRBJ2-3; 10 bases align to TRBD2. In DNA form, the CDR3 reads TGTGCCAGCAGTTATATGGTGACTAGCGGGCAGGATACAGATACGCAGTATTTT. As protein: CASSYMVTSGQDTDTQYF.